Listed below are T cell receptor beta chains from one sample, sequenced in a study of lymphopenia after photon versus proton radiotherapy. Assay: immunoSEQ multiplex PCR; the TCRdb copy retains only in-frame clones and omits some. The table has about 22,000 clones, about 89% seen once. The specimen comprised peripheral blood, sampled from a patient treated with proton-based radiotherapy. The receptors were sampled from a man older than 75 with esophageal cancer. Each CDR3 is given with its conserved first and last residue. A D gene is named only where the DNA matches it firmly. Rows may omit the clone size; those that give it use once, few, many or a size class.

j_call: TRBJ2-2
d_call: -
v_call: TRBV9
clone_size: once
cdr3_nt: TGTGCCAGCGACACGAACACCGGGGAGCTGTTTTTT
cdr3_aa: CASDTNTGELFF

j_call: TRBJ2-2
d_call: TRBD2
v_call: TRBV7-9
clone_size: -
cdr3_nt: TGTGCCAGCAGAGCTAGCGGGGTAGCCGGGGAGCTGTTTTTT
cdr3_aa: CASRASGVAGELFF

j_call: TRBJ1-2
d_call: TRBD1
v_call: TRBV7-6
clone_size: -
cdr3_nt: TGTGCCAGCAGCTTGTGGACAGGGGAGTCGGGTGGCTACACCTTC
cdr3_aa: CASSLWTGESGGYTF

j_call: TRBJ1-5
d_call: -
v_call: TRBV6-1
clone_size: -
cdr3_nt: TGTGCCAGCAGGGGCAGGGTAAGCAATCAGCCCCAGCATTTT
cdr3_aa: CASRGRVSNQPQHF

j_call: TRBJ2-7
d_call: -
v_call: TRBV7-9
clone_size: -
cdr3_nt: TGTGCCAGCAGCTTAGGGGGCTGGGGGGAGCAGTACTTC
cdr3_aa: CASSLGGWGEQYF

j_call: TRBJ1-2
d_call: -
v_call: TRBV20-1
clone_size: -
cdr3_nt: TGCAGTGCGGAACGTGAGAATGGCTACACCTTC
cdr3_aa: CSAERENGYTF

j_call: TRBJ1-1
d_call: -
v_call: TRBV28
clone_size: -
cdr3_nt: TGTGCCAGCAGTTTATTTACAGGAACGAACACTGAAGCTTTCTTT
cdr3_aa: CASSLFTGTNTEAFF

j_call: TRBJ2-5
d_call: -
v_call: TRBV4-2
clone_size: -
cdr3_nt: TGTGCCAGCAGCGTCCGGGACCAAGAGACCCAGTACTTC
cdr3_aa: CASSVRDQETQYF

j_call: TRBJ2-5
d_call: -
v_call: TRBV5-1
clone_size: -
cdr3_nt: TGCGCCAGCGGACAGATGGGGCGGAATCAAGAGACCCAGTACTTC
cdr3_aa: CASGQMGRNQETQYF

j_call: TRBJ2-7
d_call: TRBD1
v_call: TRBV5-1
clone_size: -
cdr3_nt: TGCGCCAGCAGCTTGGACGGGACAGGGGGTTACGAGCAGTACTTC
cdr3_aa: CASSLDGTGGYEQYF

j_call: TRBJ1-1
d_call: -
v_call: TRBV9
clone_size: -
cdr3_nt: TGTGCCAGCAGCGTAGACCCGGCGGTCACTGAAGCTTTCTTT
cdr3_aa: CASSVDPAVTEAFF

j_call: TRBJ1-1
d_call: -
v_call: TRBV9
clone_size: -
cdr3_nt: TGTGCCAGCAGCACCGTGGGGAACACTGAAGCTTTCTTT
cdr3_aa: CASSTVGNTEAFF

j_call: TRBJ1-1
d_call: -
v_call: TRBV21-1
clone_size: once
cdr3_nt: TGTGCCAGCAGCAATGTTGTCTACGTCGCGGTTCAGGGAAAGAACACTGAAGCTTTCTTT
cdr3_aa: CASSNVVYVAVQGKNTEAFF

j_call: TRBJ1-5
d_call: -
v_call: TRBV5-1
clone_size: few
cdr3_nt: TGCGCCAGCAGCTTGGGTGCAGGGGAAAATCAGCCCCAGCATTTT
cdr3_aa: CASSLGAGENQPQHF

j_call: TRBJ2-3
d_call: -
v_call: TRBV5-1
clone_size: -
cdr3_nt: TGCGCCAGCAGCTTGTACAGCAGCACAGATACGCAGTATTTT
cdr3_aa: CASSLYSSTDTQYF

j_call: TRBJ1-1
d_call: -
v_call: TRBV7-9
clone_size: -
cdr3_nt: TGTGCCAGCAGCTTAGCGCAAAACACTGAAGCTTTCTTT
cdr3_aa: CASSLAQNTEAFF

j_call: TRBJ2-3
d_call: -
v_call: TRBV7-8
clone_size: -
cdr3_nt: TGTGCCAGCAGCTTAGTCGGAGGGGGCAGCACAGATACGCAGTATTTT
cdr3_aa: CASSLVGGGSTDTQYF

j_call: TRBJ1-1
d_call: -
v_call: TRBV6-1
clone_size: -
cdr3_nt: TGTGCCAGCAGCCGGGACATTAGCACTGAAGCTTTCTTT
cdr3_aa: CASSRDISTEAFF

j_call: TRBJ2-7
d_call: TRBD1
v_call: TRBV4-1
clone_size: -
cdr3_nt: TGCGCCAGCGGAAGGACAGGGGGAAGAGAGCAGTACTTC
cdr3_aa: CASGRTGGREQYF

j_call: TRBJ2-7
d_call: TRBD1
v_call: TRBV7-2
clone_size: -
cdr3_nt: TGTGCCAGCAGCCTGACAGGGGGCCGAGAGCAGTACTTC
cdr3_aa: CASSLTGGREQYF

j_call: TRBJ2-7
d_call: -
v_call: TRBV11-2
clone_size: -
cdr3_nt: TGTGCCAGCAGCTTAGGAGTGGGACCCACCTACGAGCAGTACTTC
cdr3_aa: CASSLGVGPTYEQYF

j_call: TRBJ1-1
d_call: TRBD1
v_call: TRBV19
clone_size: -
cdr3_nt: TGTGCCAGTTGGAGGGGACAGGGCTCAACTGAAGCTTTCTTT
cdr3_aa: CASWRGQGSTEAFF

j_call: TRBJ2-1
d_call: TRBD2
v_call: TRBV2
clone_size: -
cdr3_nt: TGTGCCAGCAGTGAAAGATGGCTAGCGGGGGGGAATGAGCAGTTCTTC
cdr3_aa: CASSERWLAGGNEQFF

j_call: TRBJ1-1
d_call: -
v_call: TRBV13
clone_size: few
cdr3_nt: TGTGCCAGCAGCCGGACAAGGAACACTGAAGCTTTCTTT
cdr3_aa: CASSRTRNTEAFF

j_call: TRBJ1-5
d_call: -
v_call: TRBV19
clone_size: -
cdr3_nt: TGTGCCAGTAGTTTCCAGGACAATCAGCCCCAGCATTTT
cdr3_aa: CASSFQDNQPQHF

j_call: TRBJ2-3
d_call: -
v_call: TRBV6-6
clone_size: -
cdr3_nt: TGTGCCAGCACTGGGACAGATACGCAGTATTTT
cdr3_aa: CASTGTDTQYF

j_call: TRBJ1-3
d_call: -
v_call: TRBV4-1
clone_size: -
cdr3_nt: TGCGCCAGCAGCCAAGATTGGGTGGGGCAGGGTGTTAATTTGGACACCATATATTTT
cdr3_aa: CASSQDWVGQGVNLDTIYF

j_call: TRBJ1-1
d_call: TRBD1
v_call: TRBV5-1
clone_size: -
cdr3_nt: TGCGCCAGCAGCTCAACGACAGGGGTAACCGAAGCTTTCTTT
cdr3_aa: CASSSTTGVTEAFF

j_call: TRBJ1-5
d_call: -
v_call: TRBV6-6
clone_size: -
cdr3_nt: TGTGCCAGCAGTAGCCAGTCCAATCAGCCCCAGCATTTT
cdr3_aa: CASSSQSNQPQHF